Following are 15 T cell receptor beta chains from one sample sequenced in a study of post-analysis software for immune sequencing data. Study-level results: Five TRBV segments were significantly more frequent in patients than in controls. TRBV5-6, TRBV5-1 and TRBV20-1 were among these segments.

Unique molecular identifiers were carried by the TCR beta cDNA libraries. TCRdb used MiXCR to reprocess the PCR reads, holding one entry per CDR3 protein. The sample lists about 540,000 distinct CDR3 sequences, around 34% occurring once. Their specific antigens are unknown. Sequencing used blood. Receptors were obtained from a girl aged 2-17 years with multiple sclerosis.

CDR3 protein: CASSSLTGENTEAFF. In DNA form, the CDR3 reads TGCGCCAGCAGCTCATTGACAGGGGAGAACACTGAAGCTTTCTTT. V gene TRBV5-1 combines with J gene TRBJ1-1, with 8 nucleotides matching TRBD1. Germline-derived CDR1 and CDR2 are SGHRS and YFSETQ. The CDR3 is 15 amino acids. V trimming: 3 bases; J trimming: 1 base; junction bases outside the gene matches: 5.

This sequence joins TRBV18 and TRBJ2-7; 8 nucleotides align to TRBD1. With V trimmed by 3 bases and J by 3 bases, 10 bases remained unmatched. The CDR3 is made up of 16 amino acids. The germline V gene has CDR1 KGHSH and CDR2 LQKENI. CDR3 in DNA: TGTGCCAGCTCACCGGGGGGACAGGCAGGGGTCTACGAGCAGTACTTC. Its translation is CASSPGGQAGVYEQYF.

This rearrangement joins TRBV6-1 to TRBJ1-2; D not certain. The CDR3 is made up of 14 amino acids. The V end lost 4 bases, the J end lost 5 bases, and 14 bases lay between the germline ends. Germline loops: CDR1 MNHNS, CDR2 SASEGT. CDR3 region: CASSATVAGYGYTF. For the CDR3, the DNA is TGTGCCAGCAGTGCCACAGTCGCTGGGTATGGCTACACCTTC.

The gene calls are TRBV10-3 and TRBJ1-6, with D unresolved. This CDR3 comprises 18 residues. The V end lost 0 bases, the J end lost 0 bases, and 12 bases lay between the germline ends. Germline V gives CDR1 ENHRY, CDR2 SYGVKD. Here the CDR3 DNA reads TGTGCCATCAGTGAGTCGATTCAGTTGAGCTCCTATAATTCACCCCTCCACTTT. Amino acid sequence: CAISESIQLSSYNSPLHF.

The chain uses TRBV5-1 and TRBJ2-5, with TRBD1 identical over 9 bases. The J segment lost 5 bases and the V segment lost 0 bases, leaving 5 bases of the junction unmatched. Looked up from germline, CDR1 is SGHRS and CDR2 is YFSETQ. This CDR3 is built from 15 residues. CDR3 residues: CASSLVQGAEETQYF. CDR3 sequence (DNA): TGCGCCAGCAGCTTGGTACAGGGGGCTGAGGAGACCCAGTACTTC.

V is TRBV5-6 and J is TRBJ2-1, with 9 bases aligning to TRBD2. This CDR3 region has 16 residues. Germline trimming cut 6 bases from V and 1 base from J; bases unmatched to any gene: 8. Germline CDR1 is SGHDT and CDR2 is YYEEEE. CDR3 loop: CASTQSGLASYNEQFF. The CDR3 DNA reads as TGTGCCAGCACCCAATCCGGACTAGCGTCCTACAATGAGCAGTTCTTC.

This clonotype has a handful of counts. CDR3 in amino acids: CASSLGQGLVTEAFF. The CDR3 DNA is TGTGCCAGCAGCTTAGGACAGGGGTTGGTGACTGAAGCTTTCTTT. The V and J genes are TRBV7-9 and TRBJ1-1, with TRBD1 matching over 8 bases. The CDR3 runs to 15 residues. Germline CDR1 SEHNR, CDR2 FQNEAQ (reference sequence). V shed 1 base, J shed 5 bases, and the junction held 6 bases outside the gene matches.

This clonotype was recorded a few times. J is TRBJ2-1 and V is TRBV20-1; D gene uncertain. The V gene lost 6 bases and the J gene lost 4 bases, with 7 bases spanning the gap. Germline CDR1 and CDR2: DFQATT and SNEGSKA (reference sequence). CDR3 length: 11 amino acids. The CDR3 loop is CSAQAYNEQFF. CDR3 coding DNA: TGCAGTGCCCAGGCATACAATGAGCAGTTCTTC.

This clonotype has ten or more counts. The V call is TRBV29-1, the J call TRBJ2-2; no definite D call. This CDR3 contains 14 residues. Trimming stripped 0 bases from V and 2 bases from J, with 7 bases between. Germline CDR1 is SQVTM and CDR2 is ANQGSEA. For the CDR3, the DNA is TGCAGCGTTGAAGAGGTGGTCAACACCGGGGAGCTGTTTTTT. This encodes CSVEEVVNTGELFF.

This chain uses TRBV20-1 with TRBJ2-1; the D is unclear. Germline V gene sequence: CDR1 DFQATT, CDR2 SNEGSKA (reference sequence). Trimming took 0 bases from V and 0 from J, leaving 12 bases between them. This CDR3 has 16 residues. The CDR3 DNA reads TGCAGTGCTAGAGATTCCCAGCCGAGCTCCTACAATGAGCAGTTCTTC. Translation: CSARDSQPSSYNEQFF.

This clonotype was seen more than once but under ten times. The chain couples TRBV9 to TRBJ2-1; D gene uncertain. CDR3 size: 14 residues. Germline CDR1 and CDR2: SGDLS and YYNGEE. V was cut by 0 bases and J by 7 bases, with 11 bases left in between. The CDR3 bases are TGTGCCAGCAGCGTAGGGCCAGTGGGGAATGAGCAGTTCTTC. This translates into CASSVGPVGNEQFF. The full variable domain, completed using reference TRBV9 and TRBJ2-1, is DSGVTQTPKHLITATGQRVTLRCSPRSGDLSVYWYQQSLDQGLQFLIQYYNGEERAKGNILERFSAQQFPDLHSELNLSSLELGDSALYFCASSVGPVGNEQFFGPGTRLTVL.

This clonotype came up a few times. This chain uses TRBV7-9 with TRBJ2-1, with D unresolved. V was pared by 5 bases and J by 3 bases, with 17 bases between. Germline V gives CDR1 SEHNR, CDR2 FQNEAQ (reference sequence). CDR3 length: 16 amino acids. The CDR3 DNA reads as TGTGCCAGCAGCCCTTACAACAGCCAAAACTACAATGAGCAGTTCTTC. It is translated as CASSPYNSQNYNEQFF. Supplemented by reference TRBV7-9 and TRBJ2-1, the full variable domain reads DTGVSQNPRHKITKRGQNVTFRCDPISEHNRLYWYRQTLGQGPEFLTYFQNEAQLEKSRLLSDRFSAERPKGSFSTLEIQRTEQGDSAMYLCASSPYNSQNYNEQFFGPGTRLTVL.

This clonotype has ten or more counts. V usage is TRBV12-3 or TRBV12-4 and J usage is TRBJ2-1, with 9 bases fitting TRBD2. Unmatched junction bases numbered 7, after V lost 2 bases and J lost 2 bases. The CDR3 is 17 amino acids. The DNA for the CDR3 is TGTGCCAGCAGTTTACCCCTTGGCGGGGGGGCCTACAATGAGCAGTTCTTC. Its protein is CASSLPLGGGAYNEQFF.

This clonotype appeared many times. The chain combines TRBV6-5 with TRBJ2-1, with D hard to call. Trimming removed 2 bases from V and 5 bases from J, with 1 base in between. Germline V lookup: CDR1 MNHEY, CDR2 SVGAGI. The CDR3 is 11 residues long. The CDR3 here is CASSYDNEQFF. CDR3 DNA: TGTGCCAGCAGTTACGACAATGAGCAGTTCTTC.

This clonotype was seen a few times. This chain connects TRBV3-1 to TRBJ2-6, with D perhaps TRBD1 or TRBD2 (5 bases each). The V end lost 3 bases, the J end lost 4 bases, and 16 bases lay between the germline ends. In germline, CDR1 is LGHDT, CDR2 YNNKEL (reference sequence). There are 17 residues in the CDR3. CDR3 nucleotides: TGTGCCAGCAGCCAGGGACCGCCTGTTGGGGGGGCCAACGTCCTGACTTTC. It encodes CASSQGPPVGGANVLTF.